This TCR beta chain originates from a study of early T cells in non-severe SARS-CoV-2 infection (TCRdb year 2021). Regarding the complete study: Because TCR sequencing relied on bulk RNA taken from unsorted whole blood, pairing of alpha and beta chains was not possible.

A case-control design nested within a healthcare worker cohort in London, UK, was used, with weekly nasopharyngeal swab PCR tests and blood sampling performed. Healthcare workers were recruited during the week of the UK lockdown, between 23 and 31 March 2020, and followed weekly for up to about 15 weeks. Receptor libraries were prepared by 5' RACE. The sequencer listed for this sample is NextSeq 500. In the TCR library protocol, unique molecular identifiers were attached to individual cDNA molecules to correct for PCR bias and sequencing error. Both TCR alpha and beta chains were sequenced, and tight co-correlation was observed between alpha and beta sequence abundances in each sample. The source study handled its data this way. Decombinator V4 was used to annotate TCR sequences for V gene, J gene and CDR3. Expanded TCRs were defined as changing significantly between any two time points under a Poisson model with p below 0.0001. TCR abundances were normalised to the total number of TCRs sequenced per sample and expressed as counts per million. VDJdb, accessed 1 November 2021, was searched for CMV, EBV and SARS-CoV-2 annotated TCRs, excluding TCRs annotated for multiple antigens. Through fastp at Q25 and MiXCR, TCRdb rebuilt clones from the public reads, retaining in-frame beta chains. Entries that share a CDR3 protein sequence are merged under the most common genes and DNA. TCRdb, not the authors, supplied the V and J calls. This sample is represented by 25,000 to 35,000 distinct CDR3 sequences; approximately 5% of them were singletons. The ten top clones hold 13% of the sample.

Overall study results and their limits: VDJdb matching was skewed toward anti-spike CD8 responses and likely underestimated virus-specific expansions, missing private and CD4 specificities.

This clonotype has ten or more counts. No antigen is known for it. Base qualities were left out, and no much larger clone turns up one base away. Sequencing was carried out using whole blood. The TCR was taken from an adult who was a healthcare worker with PCR-confirmed SARS-CoV-2 infection or an uninfected control (not recorded which).

The nucleotide sequence is given as TGCAGTGCTAGGGGGCCGAACACTGAAGCTTTCTTT. This is translated as CSARGPNTEAFF. The chain is made from TRBV20-1 and TRBJ1-1; a weak D assignment points to TRBD1 (5 bases agree). CDR1 DFQATT and CDR2 SNEGSKA are derived from the germline V gene (reference sequence). The CDR3, from cysteine to phenylalanine, totals 12 residues. Only the CDR3 portion is preserved as DNA: 36 bases, with reading frame beginning at the first base. The V and J ends are trimmed by 3 bases and 1 base, leaving 6 bases between them.